This TCR beta chain is from a study of T-cell memory formation after mild COVID-19. There are a few counts of this clonotype. TCRdb reprocessed the 5' RACE reads via MiXCR and lists one record per CDR3 protein. The sample shows around 250,000 distinct CDR3 sequences, roughly 15% of them seen only once. The germline gives CDR1 SQVTM, CDR2 ANQGSEA. The CDR3 totals 15 residues. V was pared by 6 bases and J by 6 bases, with 12 bases of the junction left unmatched. The sample comprised PBMCs or a T cell subset sorted from them (not recorded which). The chain has TRBV29-1 and TRBJ2-3, with 10 nucleotides matching TRBD2. The clonotype comes from a man aged 18 to 30 who had mild COVID-19 (a few samples of this study predate the infection). Cell type and time point are not known. The CDR3 sequence: CSVKLLAGVLDTQYF. The CDR3 nucleotides read TGCAGCGTAAAGCTTCTAGCGGGGGTATTGGATACGCAGTATTTT.